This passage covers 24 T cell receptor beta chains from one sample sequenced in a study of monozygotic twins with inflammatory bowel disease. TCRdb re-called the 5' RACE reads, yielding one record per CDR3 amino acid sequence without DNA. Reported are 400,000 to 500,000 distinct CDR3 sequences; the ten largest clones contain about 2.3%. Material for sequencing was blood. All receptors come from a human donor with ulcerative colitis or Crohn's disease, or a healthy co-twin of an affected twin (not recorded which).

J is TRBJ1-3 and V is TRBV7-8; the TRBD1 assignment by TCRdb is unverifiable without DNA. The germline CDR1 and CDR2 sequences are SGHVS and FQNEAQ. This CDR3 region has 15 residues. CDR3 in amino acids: CASSLALGVGNTIYF.

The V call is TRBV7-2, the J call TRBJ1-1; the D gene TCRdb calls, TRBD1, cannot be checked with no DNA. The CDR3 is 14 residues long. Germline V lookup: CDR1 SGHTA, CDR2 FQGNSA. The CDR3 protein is CASSSYTGGTETFF.

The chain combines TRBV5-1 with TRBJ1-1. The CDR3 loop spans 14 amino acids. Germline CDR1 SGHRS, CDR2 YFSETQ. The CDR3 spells CASSLEPTNTEAFF. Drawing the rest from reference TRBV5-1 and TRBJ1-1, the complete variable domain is KAGVTQTPRYLIKTRGQQVTLSCSPISGHRSVSWYQQTPGQGLQFLFEYFSETQRNKGNFPGRFSGRQFSNSRSEMNVSTLELGDSALYLCASSLEPTNTEAFFGQGTRLTVV.

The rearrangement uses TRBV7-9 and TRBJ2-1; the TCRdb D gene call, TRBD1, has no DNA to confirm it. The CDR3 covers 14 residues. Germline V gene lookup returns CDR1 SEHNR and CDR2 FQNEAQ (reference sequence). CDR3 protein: CASSSSDRANEQFF.

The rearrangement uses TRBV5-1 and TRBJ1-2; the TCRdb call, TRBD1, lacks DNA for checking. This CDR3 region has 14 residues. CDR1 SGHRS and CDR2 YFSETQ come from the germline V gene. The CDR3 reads CASSLAQGEHGYTF.

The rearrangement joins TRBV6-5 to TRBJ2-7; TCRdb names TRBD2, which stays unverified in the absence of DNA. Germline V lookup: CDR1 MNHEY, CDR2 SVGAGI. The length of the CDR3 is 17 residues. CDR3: CASTVTGTSAYVSEQYF.

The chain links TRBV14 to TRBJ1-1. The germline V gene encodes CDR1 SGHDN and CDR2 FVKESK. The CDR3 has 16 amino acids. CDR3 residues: CASSQDGSGTLTEAFF.

CDR3 region: CASSTSERVSLDLLAKNIQYF. V is TRBV11-2 and J is TRBJ2-4; the TCRdb call, TRBD1, lacks DNA for checking. In germline, CDR1 is SGHAT, CDR2 FQNNGV. The CDR3 runs to 21 residues.

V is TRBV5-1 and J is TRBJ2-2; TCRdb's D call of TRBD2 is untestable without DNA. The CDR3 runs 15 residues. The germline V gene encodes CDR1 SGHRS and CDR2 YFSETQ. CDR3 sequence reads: CASMGLAGSIGELFF.

CDR3 region: CASSAHQGNTEAFF. The V and J genes are TRBV5-1 and TRBJ1-1; TCRdb reports TRBD1, a call that lacks DNA to check it against. The CDR3 sequence is 14 residues long. CDR1 is SGHRS, CDR2 YFSETQ, per germline.

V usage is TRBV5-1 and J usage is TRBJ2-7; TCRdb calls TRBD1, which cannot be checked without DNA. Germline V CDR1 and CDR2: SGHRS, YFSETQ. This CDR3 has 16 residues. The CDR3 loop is CASSPSPGTASYEQYF.

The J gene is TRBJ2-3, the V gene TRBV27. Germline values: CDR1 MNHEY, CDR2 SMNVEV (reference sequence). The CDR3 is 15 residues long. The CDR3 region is CASSRLGQSTDTQYF.

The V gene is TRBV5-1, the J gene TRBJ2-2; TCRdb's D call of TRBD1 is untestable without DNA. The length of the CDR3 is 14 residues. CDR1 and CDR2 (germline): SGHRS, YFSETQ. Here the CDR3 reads CASSTTPAGGELFF.

Here the CDR3 reads CAGGTSLSTEAFF. This sequence joins TRBV28 and TRBJ1-1; TCRdb proposes TRBD1, but this gene call is untestable without DNA. The CDR3 covers 13 residues. Germline CDR1 MDHEN, CDR2 SYDVKM.

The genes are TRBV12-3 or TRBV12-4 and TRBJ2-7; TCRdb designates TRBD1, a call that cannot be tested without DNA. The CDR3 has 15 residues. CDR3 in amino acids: CASSFQGALSYEQYF.

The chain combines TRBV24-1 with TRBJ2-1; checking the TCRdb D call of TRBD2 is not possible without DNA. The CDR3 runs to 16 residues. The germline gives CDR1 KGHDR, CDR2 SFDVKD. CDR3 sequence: CATSDREGRLVGEQFF.

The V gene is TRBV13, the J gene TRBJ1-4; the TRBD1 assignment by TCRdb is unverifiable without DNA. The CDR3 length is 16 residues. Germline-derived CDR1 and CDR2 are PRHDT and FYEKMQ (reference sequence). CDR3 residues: CASSILSGTGNEKLFF.

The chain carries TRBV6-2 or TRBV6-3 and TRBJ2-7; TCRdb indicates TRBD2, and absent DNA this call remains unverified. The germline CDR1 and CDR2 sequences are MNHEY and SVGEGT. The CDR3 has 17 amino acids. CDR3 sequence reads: CASSRIASGSNPYEQYF.

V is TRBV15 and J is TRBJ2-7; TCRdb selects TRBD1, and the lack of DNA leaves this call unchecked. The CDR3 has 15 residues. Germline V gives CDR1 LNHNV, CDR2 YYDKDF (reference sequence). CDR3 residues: CATSRLNDRGDEQYF.

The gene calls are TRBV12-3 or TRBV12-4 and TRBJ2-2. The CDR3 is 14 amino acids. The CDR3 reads CASSLTGWAGELFF.

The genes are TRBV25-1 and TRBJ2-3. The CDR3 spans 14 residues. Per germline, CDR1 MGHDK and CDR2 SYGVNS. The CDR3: CASSESRVTDTQYF.

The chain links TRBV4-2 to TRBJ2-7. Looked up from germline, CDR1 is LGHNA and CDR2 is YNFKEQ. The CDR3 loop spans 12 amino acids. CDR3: CASSQHFYEQYF.

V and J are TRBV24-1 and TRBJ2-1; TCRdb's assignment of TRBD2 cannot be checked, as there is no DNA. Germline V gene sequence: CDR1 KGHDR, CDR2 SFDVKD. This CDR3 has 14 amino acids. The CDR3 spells CATSSSGSNNEQFF.

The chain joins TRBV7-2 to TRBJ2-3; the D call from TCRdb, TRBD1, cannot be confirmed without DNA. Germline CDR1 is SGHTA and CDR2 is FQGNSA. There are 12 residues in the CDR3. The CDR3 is CASSFGGTTQYF. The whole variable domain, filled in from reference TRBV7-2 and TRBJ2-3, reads GAGVSQSPSNKVTEKGKDVELRCDPISGHTALYWYRQSLGQGLEFLIYFQGNSAPDKSGLPSDRFSAERTGGSVSTLTIQRTQQEDSAVYLCASSFGGTTQYFGPGTRLTVL.